This is a list of T cell receptor beta chains from one sample in a study of blood T cell repertoires in COVID-19. The data were produced by immunoSEQ multiplex PCR, yet TCRdb's version contains in-frame clones alone and is incomplete. The sample carries around 280,000 clones, around 88% recorded once. Sequenced sample: peripheral blood. The source is a woman between 25 and 40 years old who had recovered from COVID-19. CDR3s include the opening cysteine and the closing phenylalanine or tryptophan. The D gene is left open where the match is weak. Clone size is shown for a subset of rows, as once, few, many or a class of expanded clone.

16 | TRBJ2-3 | . | TRBV14 | TRBD1 | CASNPGRQGRTDTQYF | TGTGCCAGCAACCCCGGTAGACAGGGGCGCACAGATACGCAGTATTTT
12 | TRBJ2-3 | . | TRBV6-1 | . | CASSERADTQYF | TGTGCCAGCAGTGAGAGGGCAGATACGCAGTATTTT
14 | TRBJ1-4 | . | TRBV4-1 | TRBD1 | CASSQDPGGEKLFF | TGCGCCAGCAGCCAAGATCCAGGGGGCGAAAAACTGTTTTTT
14 | TRBJ1-1 | . | TRBV19 | TRBD1 | CASSWGQANTEAFF | TGTGCCAGTAGTTGGGGACAGGCTAACACTGAAGCTTTCTTT
15 | TRBJ2-5 | . | TRBV6-5 | . | CASSYSIQDQETQYF | TGTGCCAGCAGTTACTCGATCCAGGACCAAGAGACCCAGTACTTC
14 | TRBJ2-7 | . | TRBV6-5 | . | CASSWARGWYEQYF | TGTGCCAGCAGCTGGGCTAGGGGGTGGTACGAGCAGTACTTC
14 | TRBJ1-2 | . | TRBV11-2 | . | CASSLGSGDYGYTF | TGTGCCAGCAGCTTAGGCTCGGGGGACTATGGCTACACCTTC
13 | TRBJ2-7 | . | TRBV6-2/TRBV6-3 | . | CASSYGGPYEQYF | TGTGCCAGCAGTTACGGAGGGCCCTACGAGCAGTACTTC
17 | TRBJ2-3 | . | TRBV15 | TRBD1 | CATSRGGTGRLSDTQYF | TGTGCCACCAGCAGAGGGGGGACAGGGAGGTTGTCGGATACGCAGTATTTT
12 | TRBJ1-1 | once | TRBV2 | . | CASRDSGIEAFF | TGTGCCAGCAGGGACAGCGGGATTGAAGCTTTCTTT
16 | TRBJ1-5 | few | TRBV15 | . | CATSRGAGTLNQPQHF | TGTGCCACCAGCAGAGGGGCAGGGACACTGAATCAGCCCCAGCATTTT
13 | TRBJ1-5 | . | TRBV27 | . | CASSPLGDQPQHF | TGTGCCAGCAGCCCTCTGGGCGATCAGCCCCAGCATTTT
19 | TRBJ2-5 | . | TRBV3-1/TRBV3-2 | TRBD2 | CASSQESPTWGGRYQTQYF | TGTGCCAGCAGCCAAGAATCCCCGACGTGGGGCGGGAGATATCAGACCCAGTACTTC
14 | TRBJ2-1 | . | TRBV4-1 | TRBD2 | CASSPILAGHEQFF | TGCGCCAGCAGCCCTATACTAGCGGGCCATGAGCAGTTCTTC
14 | TRBJ2-7 | . | TRBV6-2/TRBV6-3 | . | CASSYRLAPYEQYF | TGTGCCAGCAGTTATCGGCTAGCCCCCTACGAGCAGTACTTC
15 | TRBJ2-7 | . | TRBV6-5 | TRBD2 | CASSYSGTSSYEQYF | TGTGCCAGCAGTTATTCCGGGACTAGCAGCTACGAGCAGTACTTC
14 | TRBJ1-4 | . | TRBV7-8 | TRBD1 | CASSPGQGNEKLFF | TGTGCCAGCAGCCCCGGACAGGGTAATGAAAAACTGTTTTTT
12 | TRBJ2-2 | . | TRBV27 | TRBD1 | CASSRTGGELFF | TGTGCCAGCAGTCGGACAGGCGGGGAGCTGTTTTTT
16 | TRBJ2-7 | . | TRBV4-1 | TRBD1 | CASSQGVPGQLYEQYF | TGCGCCAGCAGCCAAGGGGTACCGGGACAGCTCTACGAGCAGTACTTC
16 | TRBJ2-3 | . | TRBV5-4 | TRBD1 | CASSPGQGANADTQYF | TGTGCCAGCAGCCCGGGACAGGGGGCGAACGCAGATACGCAGTATTTT
13 | TRBJ1-2 | few | TRBV6-5 | TRBD1 | CASSWDRGYGYTF | TGTGCCAGCAGTTGGGACAGGGGCTATGGCTACACCTTC
14 | TRBJ2-7 | . | TRBV10-3 | . | CAITPRFPRDEQYF | TGTGCCATCACCCCGAGATTCCCCCGGGACGAGCAGTACTTC
17 | TRBJ2-3 | . | TRBV15 | TRBD1 | CATSSVNRDRGTDTQYF | TGTGCCACCAGCAGTGTAAACCGGGACAGGGGCACAGATACGCAGTATTTT
14 | TRBJ2-3 | . | TRBV5-1 | TRBD1 | CASSSTGETDTQYF | TGCGCCAGCAGCTCTACAGGGGAAACAGATACGCAGTATTTT
15 | TRBJ2-5 | . | TRBV4-2 | . | CASSYGPAVQETQYF | TGTGCCAGCAGCTACGGTCCAGCGGTACAAGAGACCCAGTACTTC
13 | TRBJ2-7 | . | TRBV5-1 | . | CASSPLEGYEQYF | TGCGCCAGCAGCCCGCTAGAGGGCTACGAGCAGTACTTC
15 | TRBJ1-6 | . | TRBV4-1 | . | CASSQDWAMNSPLHF | TGCGCCAGCAGCCAAGATTGGGCGATGAATTCACCCCTCCACTTT
12 | TRBJ2-2 | once | TRBV6-4 | TRBD1 | CASSNGQGGLFF | TGTGCCAGCAGCAACGGACAGGGTGGGCTGTTTTTT
13 | TRBJ1-6 | . | TRBV30 | . | CAWSVQGNSPLHF | TGTGCCTGGAGTGTGCAGGGTAATTCACCCCTCCACTTT
14 | TRBJ2-3 | . | TRBV29-1 | TRBD1 | CSFLDRAFTDTQYF | TGCAGCTTCCTGGACAGGGCATTCACAGATACGCAGTATTTT
13 | TRBJ1-1 | . | TRBV7-9 | . | CASSFGAVTEAFF | TGTGCCAGCAGCTTCGGTGCGGTCACTGAAGCTTTCTTT
15 | TRBJ2-5 | . | TRBV3-1/TRBV3-2 | . | CASTTPLSGQETQYF | TGTGCCAGCACCACACCACTAAGCGGCCAAGAGACCCAGTACTTC
18 | TRBJ2-5 | . | TRBV6-1 | TRBD2 | CASSGGLAGVLYQETQYF | TGTGCCAGCAGTGGAGGACTAGCGGGGGTTCTCTACCAAGAGACCCAGTACTTC
15 | TRBJ1-6 | . | TRBV4-2 | . | CASSQERRNNSPLHF | TGTGCCAGCAGCCAAGAAAGGCGGAATAATTCACCCCTCCACTTT
15 | TRBJ2-1 | . | TRBV25-1 | TRBD2 | CASSEGLAGPAEQFF | TGTGCCAGCAGTGAAGGGCTAGCGGGACCCGCGGAGCAGTTCTTC
15 | TRBJ1-1 | . | TRBV19 | . | CASSIGRGASTEAFF | TGTGCCAGTAGTATAGGTCGGGGGGCGAGTACTGAAGCTTTCTTT
14 | TRBJ1-1 | . | TRBV25-1 | TRBD1 | CASRDNRGFTEAFF | TGTGCCAGCAGGGATAACAGGGGTTTCACTGAAGCTTTCTTT
15 | TRBJ2-7 | once | TRBV5-4 | TRBD1 | CASSLGTGSSHEQYF | TGTGCCAGCAGCTTGGGGACAGGGTCGTCCCACGAGCAGTACTTC
11 | TRBJ2-7 | . | TRBV6-5 | TRBD1 | CASGTAYEQYF | TGTGCCAGCGGGACAGCCTACGAGCAGTACTTC
17 | TRBJ1-5 | many | TRBV28 | . | CASSSTPRVRSNQPQHF | TGTGCCAGCAGTTCGACGCCCAGGGTGCGGAGCAATCAGCCCCAGCATTTT
15 | TRBJ1-5 | once | TRBV27 | . | CASSLGQANNQPQHF | TGTGCCAGCAGTTTAGGTCAGGCCAACAATCAGCCCCAGCATTTT
11 | TRBJ2-7 | . | TRBV29-1 | . | CSVVADYEQYF | TGCAGCGTTGTCGCGGATTACGAGCAGTACTTC
14 | TRBJ1-6 | . | TRBV5-1 | TRBD1 | CASSLGDREYPLHF | TGCGCCAGCAGCTTGGGGGACAGGGAGTACCCCCTCCACTTT
18 | TRBJ1-4 | . | TRBV7-2 | . | CASSLGGQGRAVGEKLFF | TGTGCCAGCAGCTTAGGTGGGCAGGGGAGGGCTGTCGGTGAAAAACTGTTTTTT
19 | TRBJ2-1 | . | TRBV5-3 | TRBD2 | CARSPTPGLAVLCSNEQFF | TGTGCCAGAAGCCCCACTCCGGGACTAGCGGTCCTCTGTTCCAATGAGCAGTTCTTC
13 | TRBJ2-3 | . | TRBV29-1 | . | CRMKRVHTDTQYF | TGCAGAATGAAGAGAGTCCACACAGATACGCAGTATTTT
15 | TRBJ1-4 | . | TRBV7-9 | . | CASSLAQATNEKLFF | TGTGCCAGCAGCTTAGCGCAGGCAACTAATGAAAAACTGTTTTTT
15 | TRBJ2-3 | . | TRBV5-4 | TRBD1 | CASSSDRHSTDTQYF | TGTGCCAGCAGCTCGGACAGGCATTCCACAGATACGCAGTATTTT
15 | TRBJ2-5 | . | TRBV30 | TRBD1 | CAWSVVRDREETQYF | TGTGCCTGGAGTGTCGTCCGGGACAGGGAAGAGACCCAGTACTTC
15 | TRBJ1-1 | . | TRBV3-1/TRBV3-2 | . | CASSQDAGTYTEAFF | TGTGCCAGCAGCCAAGATGCAGGGACTTATACTGAAGCTTTCTTT
14 | TRBJ1-2 | . | TRBV6-5 | TRBD1 | CASSTIQGASGYTF | TGTGCCAGCAGTACGATACAGGGGGCGAGCGGCTACACCTTC
13 | TRBJ2-1 | . | TRBV7-3 | TRBD1 | CASSPPGGDEQFF | TGTGCCAGCAGCCCCCCAGGGGGCGATGAGCAGTTCTTC
14 | TRBJ1-5 | . | TRBV28 | . | CASSFQTGRQPQHF | TGTGCCAGCAGTTTCCAGACAGGTCGTCAGCCCCAGCATTTT
16 | TRBJ1-2 | . | TRBV23-1 | TRBD1 | CASSQSRDRANYGYTF | TGCGCCAGCAGTCAATCACGGGACAGAGCTAACTATGGCTACACCTTC
13 | TRBJ2-7 | . | TRBV5-4 | . | CASSAGLTYEQYF | TGTGCCAGCAGCGCCGGACTCACCTACGAGCAGTACTTC
12 | TRBJ1-1 | . | TRBV29-1 | . | CSVMPGNTEAFF | TGCAGCGTGATGCCGGGGAACACTGAAGCTTTCTTT
13 | TRBJ2-3 | . | TRBV28 | . | CASSLIAPDTQYF | TGTGCCAGCAGTTTAATAGCCCCAGATACGCAGTATTTT
14 | TRBJ1-1 | many | TRBV5-1 | TRBD1 | CASSSGQSNTEAFF | TGCGCCAGCAGCTCGGGACAGTCGAACACTGAAGCTTTCTTT